This passage covers 21 T cell receptor beta chains from one sample sequenced in a study of T cells after somatic rescue of genetic block (dated by TCRdb to about 2020). The library was generated by the immunoSEQ multiplex PCR assay. The table was pulled from immuneACCESS by TCRdb, which kept in-frame rearrangements only. Such tables lose some clones; where checked, under half of the loss comes from unresolved V genes, and the rest has no known cause. In this sample the table shows 12,000 or so clones, 65% to 75% of which occur a single time. Roughly 21% of the sample goes to the ten largest clones. Sequencing used peripheral blood mononuclear cells (PBMCs). Every receptor here comes from a boy between 5 and 17 years old.

The chain carries TRBV2 and TRBJ2-7, with TRBD2 identical over 7 bases. The germline V gene has CDR1 SNHLY and CDR2 FYNNEI. The CDR3 is 12 amino acids. V lost 5 bases, J lost 6 bases, and 4 bases stayed unmatched. The CDR3 protein is CASSYPGGEQYF. The CDR3 coding sequence is TGTGCCAGCAGTTACCCGGGAGGCGAGCAGTACTTC.

This clone occurred once. This chain connects TRBV5-1 to TRBJ2-7, with 9 positions matching TRBD1. Per the germline V gene, CDR1 is SGHRS and CDR2 is YFSETQ. The ends lost 3 bases at V and 5 bases at J; junction bases unmatched: 6. This CDR3 has 14 amino acids. The CDR3 sequence: CASSWTGDIDEQYF. The CDR3 nucleotides read TGCGCCAGCAGCTGGACAGGGGATATCGACGAGCAGTACTTC.

This clone came up a few times. V is TRBV19 and J is TRBJ2-5; 8 nucleotides align to TRBD1. This CDR3 contains 13 residues. The germline V gene encodes CDR1 LNHDA and CDR2 SQIVND (reference sequence). V dropped 9 bases and J dropped 4; count of bases not matched to a gene: 7. The CDR3 DNA reads as TGTGCCAGCAGCAGGGGGCAGGGAGAGACCCAGTACTTC. This translates into CASSRGQGETQYF. Together with reference TRBV19 and TRBJ2-5, the CDR3 gives the full variable domain: DGGITQSPKYLFRKEGQNVTLSCEQNLNHDAMYWYRQDPGQGLRLIYYSQIVNDFQKGDIAEGYSVSREKKESFPLTVTSAQKNPTAFYLCASSRGQGETQYFGPGTRLLVL.

This clone was counted a few times. This chain links TRBV9 with TRBJ2-1; 9 bases fit TRBD1. After removal of 3 bases from V and 1 base from J, the junction contained 2 bases not matched to a gene. The germline CDR1 and CDR2 sequences are SGDLS and YYNGEE. There are 15 residues in the CDR3. The CDR3 sequence is CASSAGQGSYNEQFF. The CDR3 DNA is TGTGCCAGCAGCGCCGGACAGGGGTCCTACAATGAGCAGTTCTTC.

The V call is TRBV30, the J call TRBJ2-7, with 9 bases matching TRBD1. The germline V gene has CDR1 GTSNPN and CDR2 SVGIG (reference sequence). The CDR3 spans 16 residues. With V trimmed by 0 bases and J by 2 bases, 8 bases remained unmatched. In DNA, the CDR3 is TGTGCCTGGAGTGTGTCTCCCACAGGGGGCCCCTACGAGCAGTACTTC. Translation: CAWSVSPTGGPYEQYF. Full variable domain (missing parts from reference TRBV30 and TRBJ2-7): SQTIHQWPATLVQPVGSPLSLECTVEGTSNPNLYWYRQAAGRGLQLLFYSVGIGQISSEVPQNLSASRPQDRQFILSSKKLLLSDSGFYLCAWSVSPTGGPYEQYFGPGTRLTVT.

This clone has just a few counts. The V gene is TRBV5-6, the J gene TRBJ1-3, with TRBD1 matching 9 bases. Germline V gene data show CDR1 as SGHDT and CDR2 as YYEEEE. The V segment lost 4 bases and the J segment 8 bases; nucleotides outside the gene matches: 10. CDR3 length: 15 amino acids. The CDR3 is CASSRDRVDEDTIYF. The CDR3 coding sequence is TGTGCCAGCAGCCGGGACAGGGTAGATGAAGACACCATATATTTT.

The chain joins TRBV21-1 to TRBJ2-1; the D call in the table, TRBD1, was not verified against the DNA. TRBV21-1 constitutes a pseudogene. This CDR3 region has 14 residues. The DNA for the CDR3 is TGTGCCAGCAGCAAAGGTGGCAGAATCAATGAGCAGTTCTTC. It translates to CASSKGGRINEQFF.

The rearrangement links TRBV6-5 to TRBJ2-7, with D possibly matching TRBD1 (5 bases). The V end was cut by 0 bases, the J end by 2 bases, with 8 bases between. CDR3 length: 14 residues. Germline V gene data show CDR1 as MNHEY and CDR2 as SVGAGI. In DNA form, the CDR3 reads TGTGCCAGCAGTTACTCACAGGTTCCCTACGAGCAGTACTTC. Its protein product is CASSYSQVPYEQYF.

The rearrangement uses TRBV7-9 and TRBJ1-6; 8 nucleotides match TRBD1. Trimming at V came to 5 bases and at J to 8 bases, leaving 2 bases not matched to a gene. Germline V lookup: CDR1 SEHNR, CDR2 FQNEAQ (reference sequence). The CDR3 is 13 residues long. In DNA, the CDR3 is TGTGCCAGCAGCCAGGGGGCCCATTCACCCCTCCACTTT. The encoded protein is CASSQGAHSPLHF.

The rearrangement uses TRBV5-6 and TRBJ1-2; TRBD1 matches 10 bases. The V gene end was trimmed by 1 base and the J gene end by 8 bases; junction bases not matched to a gene: 8. The CDR3 has 15 amino acids. CDR1 is SGHDT, CDR2 YYEEEE, per germline. The CDR3 reads CASSLPGTGARGYTF. The DNA of the CDR3 is TGTGCCAGCAGCTTGCCCGGGACAGGGGCGCGCGGCTACACCTTC.

The V call is TRBV6-5, the J call TRBJ2-7; D uncertain. Trimming pared 6 bases from V and 3 bases from J, leaving 15 bases between. CDR1 MNHEY and CDR2 SVGAGI come from the germline V gene. The CDR3 runs to 14 residues. CDR3 sequence (DNA): TGTGCCAGCAGCCAACGCTATCAACACTACGAGCAGTACTTC. Translated: CASSQRYQHYEQYF.

The V and J genes are TRBV14 and TRBJ2-7; TRBD1 or TRBD2 may be the D gene (5 bases each). Germline V gives CDR1 SGHDN, CDR2 FVKESK. V was pared by 3 bases and J by 2 bases, with 17 bases between. This CDR3 is built from 16 residues. For the CDR3, the DNA is TGTGCCAGCAGCCAGACTACCGGGACGACACCCTACGAGCAGTACTTC. Protein sequence: CASSQTTGTTPYEQYF.

This clone appeared once. The CDR3 protein is CASGSLGGEKLFF. Written as DNA, the CDR3 is TGTGCCAGCGGCTCATTGGGGGGAGAAAAACTGTTTTTT. This chain uses TRBV7-9 with TRBJ1-4; a possible D gene is TRBD1 (5 bases). The CDR3 totals 13 residues. Trimming removed 8 bases at V and 8 bases at J, with 15 bases between. From germline, CDR1 is SEHNR and CDR2 FQNEAQ (reference sequence).

DNA for the CDR3: TGTGCCAGCAGCACTCGCGGACAGGGACATTCACCCCTCCACTTT. Its translation is CASSTRGQGHSPLHF. J is TRBJ1-6 and V is TRBV7-9; 8 nucleotides match TRBD1. Losses at the gene ends were 5 bases for V and 8 bases for J; bases not matched to a gene: 8. Germline CDR1 is SEHNR and CDR2 is FQNEAQ (reference sequence). This CDR3 has 15 amino acids.

This clone is labeled as medium-sized. The rearrangement uses TRBV19 and TRBJ1-5, with D possibly TRBD1 on 5 matching bases. V was clipped by 6 bases and J by 1 base, with 16 bases between them. The CDR3 is 16 amino acids. Per the germline V gene, CDR1 is LNHDA and CDR2 is SQIVND (reference sequence). The DNA for the CDR3 is TGTGCCAGTAGACCTCAAACAGGTTGGAGCAATCAGCCCCAGCATTTT. Its protein product is CASRPQTGWSNQPQHF.

The chain carries TRBV10-3 and TRBJ2-7; perhaps TRBD1 as D (6 bases). V was trimmed by 9 bases and J by 5 bases, leaving 14 bases between them. Germline CDR1 reads ENHRY; CDR2 reads SYGVKD. This CDR3 is 12 amino acids long. CDR3 DNA sequence: TGTGCCATTTCCTTGACAGGTCACGAGCAGTACTTC. Translating gives CAISLTGHEQYF.

In its sample, this clone was seen a few times. The V and J genes are TRBV6-5 and TRBJ2-3; 11 bases are a match to TRBD1. This CDR3 has 13 residues. From germline, CDR1 is MNHEY and CDR2 SVGAGI. V lost 2 bases and J lost 13; bases outside the gene matches: 5. The DNA of the CDR3 is TGTGCCAGCAGTTACGGGTGGACAGGGGGCAAGTATTTT. The encoded protein is CASSYGWTGGKYF.

This clone was counted between two and nine times. The chain has TRBV11-3 and TRBJ2-7; D remains ambiguous. With 8 bases removed from V and 5 bases from J, the gap between germline ends came to 10 bases. CDR1 is SGHNT and CDR2 is YENEEA in the germline V gene. This CDR3 has 11 residues. The CDR3 DNA follows: TGTGCCAGCCGAACGATCCACGAGCAGTACTTC. Translated: CASRTIHEQYF.

The V call is TRBV6-6, the J call TRBJ1-5, with TRBD1 as a possible D gene (5 bases). Trimming shortened V by 6 bases and J by 4 bases, and 13 bases separated the two germline ends. This CDR3 has 14 residues. Germline-derived CDR1 and CDR2 are MNHNY and SVGAGI (reference sequence). The CDR3 loop reads CASSRGGKNQPQHF. In DNA form, the CDR3 reads TGTGCCAGCAGCCGCGGGGGAAAAAATCAGCCCCAGCATTTT.

The J gene is TRBJ1-2, the V gene TRBV5-1; D unresolved. The CDR3 loop spans 15 amino acids. Trimming took 1 base from V and 2 from J, leaving 12 bases between them. The germline gives CDR1 SGHRS, CDR2 YFSETQ. CDR3 loop: CASSLLGKANYGYTF. The CDR3 DNA follows: TGCGCCAGCAGCTTGCTGGGGAAAGCCAACTATGGCTACACCTTC.

The chain uses TRBV28 and TRBJ1-6; 9 bases are shared with TRBD1. Germline V CDR1 and CDR2: MDHEN, SYDVKM. This CDR3 contains 15 residues. V dropped 6 bases and J dropped 10; count of bases not matched to a gene: 10. CDR3 nucleotide sequence: TGTGCCAGCAGCCGGGGACAGGGCAAGGGGTCACCCCTCCACTTT. Protein sequence: CASSRGQGKGSPLHF.